This entry concerns a single T cell receptor (beta chain). The antigen remains unidentified. This sample stems from a study of cytotoxic CD8 clonotypes in ibrutinib-treated CLL. Across the whole study: Patients attained some 24 partial and 2 complete responses; at median about 70 months, approximately 15 remained remitted while some 12 progressed. Average yields of about 260,000 productive templates and approximately 94,000 productive rearrangements characterized the samples. Study findings and constraints: Clonality showed a rise at ibrutinib response that reversed toward baseline at progression. Baseline clonality, higher than in age-matched healthy donors, tracked circulating CD8+ T-cell counts.

Data came from immunoSEQ multiplex PCR; TCRdb stores just in-frame clones and leaves some out. Among more than 11,000 clones listed, roughly 76% were seen once. Trimming took 0 bases from V and 0 from J, leaving 14 bases between them. Germline V gene sequence: CDR1 ENHRY, CDR2 SYGVKD. The CDR3 has 17 amino acids. The sequencing here drew on PBMCs, taken before ibrutinib treatment. The genes are TRBV10-3 and TRBJ1-2; no clear D. The TCR comes from a human donor with chronic lymphocytic leukemia. In nucleotides, the CDR3 is TGTGCCATCAGTGAGTCGTCGTGGCAGAGAGCTAACTATGGCTACACCTTC. It encodes CAISESSWQRANYGYTF.